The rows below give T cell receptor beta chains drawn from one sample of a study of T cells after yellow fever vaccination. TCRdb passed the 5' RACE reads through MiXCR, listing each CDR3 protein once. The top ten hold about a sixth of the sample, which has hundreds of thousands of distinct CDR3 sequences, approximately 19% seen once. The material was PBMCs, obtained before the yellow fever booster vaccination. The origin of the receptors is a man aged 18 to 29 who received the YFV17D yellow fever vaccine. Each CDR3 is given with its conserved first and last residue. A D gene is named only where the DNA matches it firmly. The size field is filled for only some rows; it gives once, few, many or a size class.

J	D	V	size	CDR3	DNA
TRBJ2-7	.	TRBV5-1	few	CASSSGQSHYEQYF	TGCGCCAGCAGCTCAGGACAGTCCCACTACGAGCAGTACTTC
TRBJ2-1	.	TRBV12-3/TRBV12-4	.	CASSPSTVAFF	TGTGCCAGCAGTCCCTCGACGGTCGCATTCTTC
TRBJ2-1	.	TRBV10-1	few	CASSEGGSRLDNEQFF	TGCGCCAGCAGTGAAGGGGGCAGCCGACTAGACAATGAGCAGTTCTTC
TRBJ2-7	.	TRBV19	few	CASSISRDGFYEQYF	TGTGCCAGTAGTATTTCGCGGGACGGATTCTACGAGCAGTACTTC
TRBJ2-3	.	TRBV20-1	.	CSARDLRAGDTQYF	TGCAGTGCTAGAGATCTTCGAGCGGGAGATACGCAGTATTTT
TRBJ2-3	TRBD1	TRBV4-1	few	CASSQEQGEADTQYF	TGCGCCAGCAGCCAAGAACAGGGGGAGGCAGATACGCAGTATTTT
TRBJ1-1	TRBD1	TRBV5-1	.	CASKKDRANTEAFF	TGCGCCAGCAAGAAGGACAGGGCGAACACTGAAGCTTTCTTT
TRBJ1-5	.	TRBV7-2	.	CASSLVAQAKWAQHF	TGTGCCAGCAGCTTAGTAGCACAGGCAAAATGGGCCCAGCATTTT
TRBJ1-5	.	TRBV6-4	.	CASSDRGSHQPQHF	TGTGCCAGCAGTGACAGGGGCAGCCATCAGCCCCAGCATTTT
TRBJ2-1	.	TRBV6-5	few	CASSYLGPTSSYNEQFF	TGTGCCAGCAGTTACTTGGGGCCCACGAGCTCCTACAATGAGCAGTTCTTC
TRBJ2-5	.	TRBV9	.	CASTPFRGPGETQYF	TGTGCCAGCACCCCCTTCCGGGGCCCCGGGGAGACCCAGTACTTC
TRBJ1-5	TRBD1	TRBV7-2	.	CASSFGDRKNQPQHF	TGTGCCAGCAGCTTTGGGGACAGGAAGAATCAGCCCCAGCATTTT
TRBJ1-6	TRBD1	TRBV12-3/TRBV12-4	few	CASRLGQHNSPLHF	TGTGCCAGCAGGTTGGGACAGCATAATTCACCCCTCCACTTT
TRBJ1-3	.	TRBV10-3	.	CAIHTGNSGNTIYF	TGTGCCATCCACACAGGGAACTCTGGAAACACCATATATTTT
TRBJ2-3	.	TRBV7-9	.	CASTGELGRDTQYF	TGTGCCAGCACTGGAGAACTAGGCAGAGATACGCAGTATTTT
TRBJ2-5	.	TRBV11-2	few	CASSRSGTETQYF	TGTGCCAGCAGCCGTTCGGGGACGGAGACCCAGTACTTC
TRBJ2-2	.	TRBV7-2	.	CASSLHGGSNTGELFF	TGTGCCAGCAGCCTCCATGGGGGTTCCAACACCGGGGAGCTGTTTTTT
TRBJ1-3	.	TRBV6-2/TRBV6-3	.	CASNGYLGGRGNTIYF	TGTGCGAGCAACGGATACCTAGGGGGTCGTGGAAACACCATATATTTT
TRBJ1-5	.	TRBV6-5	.	CASWPTQNQPQHF	TGTGCCAGCTGGCCTACACAAAATCAGCCCCAGCATTTT
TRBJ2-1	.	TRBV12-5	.	CASEALDNEQFF	TGTGCTAGTGAGGCACTAGACAATGAGCAGTTCTTC
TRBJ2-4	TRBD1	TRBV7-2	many	CASSPDRASINIQYF	TGTGCCAGCAGCCCGGACAGGGCGTCGATAAACATTCAGTACTTC
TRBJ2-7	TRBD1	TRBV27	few	CASRGQAPSYEQYF	TGTGCCAGCCGAGGACAGGCTCCTTCGTACGAGCAGTACTTC
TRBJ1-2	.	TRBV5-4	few	CASSLGHPEEGYGYTF	TGTGCCAGCAGCTTGGGTCATCCGGAGGAGGGGTATGGCTACACCTTC
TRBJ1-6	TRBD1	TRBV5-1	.	CASSLEVRGNSPLHF	TGCGCCAGCAGCTTGGAGGTCAGGGGGAATTCACCCCTCCACTTT
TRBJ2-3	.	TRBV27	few	CASSLFGVPDTQYF	TGTGCCAGCAGTTTGTTTGGGGTCCCAGATACGCAGTATTTT
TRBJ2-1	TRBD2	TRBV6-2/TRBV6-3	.	CASSDPTSGSVKPFF	TGTGCCAGCAGTGACCCGACTAGCGGGTCGGTTAAGCCGTTCTTC
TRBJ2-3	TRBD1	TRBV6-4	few	CASSDHTGGATDTQYF	TGTGCCAGCAGTGACCACACAGGGGGCGCGACAGATACGCAGTATTTT
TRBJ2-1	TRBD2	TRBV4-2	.	CASSQEKSGGPYNEQFF	TGTGCCAGCAGCCAAGAGAAGTCGGGGGGTCCGTACAATGAGCAGTTCTTC
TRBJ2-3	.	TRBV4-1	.	CASSQDGGVSTDTQYF	TGCGCCAGCAGCCAAGATGGTGGGGTTAGCACAGATACGCAGTATTTT
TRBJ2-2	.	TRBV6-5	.	CASSLRRTGELFF	TGTGCCAGCAGTCTTAGGAGGACCGGGGAGCTGTTTTTT
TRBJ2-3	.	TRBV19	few	CASSIQGRTDTQYF	TGTGCCAGTAGTATTCAGGGGAGGACAGATACGCAGTATTTT
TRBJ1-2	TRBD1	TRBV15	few	CATSPTEFPGQGAGGYTF	TGTGCCACCAGCCCGACCGAATTCCCGGGACAGGGGGCGGGAGGCTACACCTTC
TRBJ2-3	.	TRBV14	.	CASEAAGLTDTQYF	TGTGCCAGCGAAGCCGCAGGGCTAACAGATACGCAGTATTTT
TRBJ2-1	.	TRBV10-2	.	CASSGRSSSYNEQFF	TGCGCCAGCAGTGGAAGGTCGAGCTCCTACAATGAGCAGTTCTTC
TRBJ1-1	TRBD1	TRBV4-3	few	CASSQDRGRKRDTEAFF	TGCGCCAGCAGCCAAGATAGGGGGCGAAAACGGGACACTGAAGCTTTCTTT
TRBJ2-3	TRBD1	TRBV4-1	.	CASSQGQGRLDTQYF	TGCGCCAGCAGCCAAGGACAGGGGCGTTTAGATACGCAGTATTTT
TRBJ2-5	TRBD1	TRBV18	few	CASSLGQGDQETQYF	TGTGCCAGCTCACTCGGACAGGGAGACCAAGAGACCCAGTACTTC
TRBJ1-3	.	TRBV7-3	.	CASSLSMQARVRNTIYF	TGTGCCAGCAGCTTAAGCATGCAGGCGCGGGTTCGAAACACCATATATTTT
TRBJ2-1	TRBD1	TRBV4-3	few	CASSDRESAYNEQFF	TGCGCCAGCAGTGACAGGGAGAGTGCTTACAATGAGCAGTTCTTC
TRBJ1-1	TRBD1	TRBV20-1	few	CSANPTGKDTEAFF	TGCAGTGCTAATCCGACAGGGAAAGACACTGAAGCTTTCTTT
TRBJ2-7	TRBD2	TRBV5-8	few	CASLWTSGGQPYEQYF	TGTGCCAGCCTGTGGACTAGCGGGGGGCAACCCTACGAGCAGTACTTC
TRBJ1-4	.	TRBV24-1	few	CAAQRDTGEKLFF	TGTGCCGCTCAACGGGATACGGGTGAAAAACTGTTTTTT
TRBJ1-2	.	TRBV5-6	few	CASSLYVGGNWVYGYTF	TGTGCCAGCAGCTTGTACGTCGGGGGGAACTGGGTCTATGGCTACACCTTC
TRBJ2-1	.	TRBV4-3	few	CASSQATTGVYNEQFF	TGCGCCAGCAGCCAAGCAACAACTGGGGTCTACAATGAGCAGTTCTTC
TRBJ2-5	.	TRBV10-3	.	CAISELGGGETQYF	TGTGCCATCAGTGAGCTCGGGGGAGGAGAGACCCAGTACTTC